Listed below are T cell receptor beta chains from one sample, sequenced in a study of T cells in Graves' hyperthyroidism and ophthalmopathy. TCRdb reanalysed the multiplex PCR reads using MiXCR and keeps one entry per CDR3 protein. The data show 200,000 to 250,000 distinct CDR3 sequences, around 24% seen once. The sample consisted of blood. These receptors were collected from a woman between 35 and 50 years old with Graves' ophthalmopathy. Both conserved end residues are part of each CDR3. Each record gives: clone size, D gene, V gene, J gene, CDR3 DNA, CDR3 protein. The D gene is left open where the match is weak. Size values are once, few and many counts, or a class for expanded clones, and some rows have none.

>many|.|TRBV11-2|TRBJ1-2
TGTGCCAGCAGCCTCGGTTTTGGTGCTAACTATGGCTACACCTTC
CASSLGFGANYGYTF
>many|.|TRBV20-1|TRBJ1-5
TGCAGTGTCGGACAGTTGAGCAATCAGCCCCAGCATTTT
CSVGQLSNQPQHF
>many|TRBD1|TRBV20-1|TRBJ2-5
TGCAGTGCTCCGACAGGGGGCATGAAAGAGACCCAGTACTTC
CSAPTGGMKETQYF
>many|TRBD2|TRBV7-3|TRBJ2-5
TGTGCCAGCAGCCTAGCGGGAGGTGCGGGAGAGACCCAGTACTTC
CASSLAGGAGETQYF
>.|.|TRBV19|TRBJ1-2
TGTGCCAGTAGTATGACTTCCGTCTATGGCTACACCTTC
CASSMTSVYGYTF
>many|.|TRBV29-1|TRBJ2-7
TGCAGCGTTGAAGATGGGACGGGGCTATACGAGCAGTACTTC
CSVEDGTGLYEQYF
>.|TRBD1|TRBV4-1|TRBJ2-5
TGCGCCAGCAGCCAAGAAGACAGGGTCGGAGAGACCCAGTACTTC
CASSQEDRVGETQYF
>.|TRBD2|TRBV12-3/TRBV12-4|TRBJ2-7
TGTGCCAGCAGTTTTACCGGGACTAGCCCCGAGCAGTACTTC
CASSFTGTSPEQYF
>.|.|TRBV6-5|TRBJ2-5
TGTGCCAGCAGTTACGCCTGGACTGTGGGGGAGACCCAGTACTTC
CASSYAWTVGETQYF
>many|TRBD1|TRBV28|TRBJ2-7
TGTGCCAGCAGTTACAGGGGTGAGGGTGCGGAGCAGTACTTC
CASSYRGEGAEQYF
>many|.|TRBV19|TRBJ2-7
TGTGCCAGTAGTAGCGCATCCTACGAGCAGTACTTC
CASSSASYEQYF
>many|.|TRBV12-3/TRBV12-4|TRBJ1-5
TGTGCCAGCAGCCCGGACATGTTACAGCCCCAGCATTTT
CASSPDMLQPQHF
>many|TRBD1|TRBV7-2|TRBJ2-7
TGTGCCAGCAGCCCCCAGACAGGGTCTTACGAGCAGTACTTC
CASSPQTGSYEQYF
>many|.|TRBV6-1|TRBJ1-5
TGTGCCAGCAGTGGTCTATACTCGGGGCCCCAGCATTTT
CASSGLYSGPQHF
>many|.|TRBV11-2|TRBJ1-5
TGTGCCAGCAGCCCCGGGACGCTCAGCAATCAGCCCCAGCATTTT
CASSPGTLSNQPQHF
>.|.|TRBV29-1|TRBJ2-5
TGCAGCGTTGAAGATCGGGACACGGGGAATGGGGCCCAGTACTTC
CSVEDRDTGNGAQYF
>many|TRBD1|TRBV7-8|TRBJ2-5
TGTGCCAGCAGCTTATCTGTAGGGGGCGCTTTAGAGACCCAGTACTTC
CASSLSVGGALETQYF
>many|.|TRBV6-1|TRBJ1-2
TGTGCCAGCAGTGATATAGGCGCTTATGGCTACACCTTC
CASSDIGAYGYTF
>.|.|TRBV6-2/TRBV6-3|TRBJ1-2
TGTGCCAGCAGCTCGGGTTCTCGCTACACCTTC
CASSSGSRYTF
>many|TRBD2|TRBV9|TRBJ2-7
TGTGCCAGCAGCGTAGAGCGGGGGAGCTACGAGCAGTACTTC
CASSVERGSYEQYF
>.|.|TRBV19|TRBJ2-5
TGTGCCAGTAGTGAAGGACCATACCAAGAGACCCAGTACTTC
CASSEGPYQETQYF
>few|TRBD1|TRBV7-2|TRBJ2-5
TGTGCCAGCAGCTTAGTACGACAGGGGCCCGAGACCCAGTACTTC
CASSLVRQGPETQYF
>many|TRBD2|TRBV13|TRBJ2-7
TGTGCCAGCAGCCGGGGGGGACTAGCCAGTCGCGAGCAGTACTTC
CASSRGGLASREQYF
>few|.|TRBV12-3/TRBV12-4|TRBJ1-6
TGTGCCAGCAGCTCCCTGAGTTCACCCCTCCACTTT
CASSSLSSPLHF
>many|.|TRBV19|TRBJ1-5
TGTGCCAGTAGTCTGATACAGGGCCCTCAGCCCCAGCATTTT
CASSLIQGPQPQHF
>.|TRBD2|TRBV4-1|TRBJ2-7
TGCGCCAGCAGCCCCTACTTTAGCGGGAGCTCCTACGAGCAGTACTTC
CASSPYFSGSSYEQYF